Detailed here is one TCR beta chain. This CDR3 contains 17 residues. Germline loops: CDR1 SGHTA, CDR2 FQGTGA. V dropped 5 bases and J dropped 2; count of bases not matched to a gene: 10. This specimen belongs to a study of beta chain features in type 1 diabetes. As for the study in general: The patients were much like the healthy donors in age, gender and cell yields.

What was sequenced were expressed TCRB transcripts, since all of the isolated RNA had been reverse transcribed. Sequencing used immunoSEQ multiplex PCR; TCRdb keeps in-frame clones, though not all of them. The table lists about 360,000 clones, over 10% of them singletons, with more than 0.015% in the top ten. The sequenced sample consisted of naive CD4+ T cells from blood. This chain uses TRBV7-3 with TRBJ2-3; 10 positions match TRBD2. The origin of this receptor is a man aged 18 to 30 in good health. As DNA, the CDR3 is TGTGCCAGCAGCCGGACAGCGGGGGGGCCCTCCACAGATACGCAGTATTTT. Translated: CASSRTAGGPSTDTQYF.